This is a list of T cell receptor beta chains from one sample in a study of blood T cell repertoires in COVID-19. Sequenced by immunoSEQ multiplex PCR; TCRdb stores in-frame clones only, minus some. The sample yields around 150,000 clones, more than 85% seen once. The sample taken for sequencing was peripheral blood. The receptors derive from an older woman with COVID-19, enrolled during active disease. Both conserved end residues are part of each CDR3. The D gene is left open where the match is weak. The size field is filled for only some rows; it gives once, few, many or a size class.

j_gene: TRBJ2-5; v_gene: TRBV5-1; abundance: .; d_gene: .; CDR3nt: TGCGCCAGCAGCTTGAATGGGGGCACCTCCTGGGAGACCCAGTACTTC; CDR3aa: CASSLNGGTSWETQYF
j_gene: TRBJ1-1; v_gene: TRBV7-9; abundance: .; d_gene: TRBD1; CDR3nt: TGTGCCAGCAGCCCCTCCCCCGGGACAGGGGTTGCCACTGAAGCTTTCTTT; CDR3aa: CASSPSPGTGVATEAFF
j_gene: TRBJ2-1; v_gene: TRBV9; abundance: .; d_gene: TRBD2; CDR3nt: TGTGCCAGCAGCGTGGGACTAGCGGGGTACAATGAGCAGTTCTTC; CDR3aa: CASSVGLAGYNEQFF
j_gene: TRBJ2-3; v_gene: TRBV11-2; abundance: .; d_gene: .; CDR3nt: TGTGCCAGCAGCTTATCCCTAAGCACAGATACGCAGTATTTT; CDR3aa: CASSLSLSTDTQYF
j_gene: TRBJ2-4; v_gene: TRBV2; abundance: once; d_gene: .; CDR3nt: TGTGCCAGCAGGAATGACAGGTCTGGCAAAAACATTCAGTACTTC; CDR3aa: CASRNDRSGKNIQYF
j_gene: TRBJ1-5; v_gene: TRBV18; abundance: .; d_gene: .; CDR3nt: TGTGCCAGCTCACCGCACAGGGATCAGCCCCAGCATTTT; CDR3aa: CASSPHRDQPQHF
j_gene: TRBJ2-1; v_gene: TRBV6-2/TRBV6-3; abundance: .; d_gene: .; CDR3nt: TGTGCCAGCACCCCCGGGGGGCAGGCATACAATGAGCAGTTCTTC; CDR3aa: CASTPGGQAYNEQFF
j_gene: TRBJ1-6; v_gene: TRBV5-1; abundance: .; d_gene: .; CDR3nt: TGCGCCAGCAGTATAGCCCAGGGGTTCCCTGATAATTCACCCCTCCACTTT; CDR3aa: CASSIAQGFPDNSPLHF
j_gene: TRBJ1-2; v_gene: TRBV2; abundance: .; d_gene: .; CDR3nt: TGTGCCAGCAGTGAGAGGGTACAGGGTTCGATCTATGGCTACACCTTC; CDR3aa: CASSERVQGSIYGYTF
j_gene: TRBJ2-2; v_gene: TRBV10-3; abundance: .; d_gene: TRBD2; CDR3nt: TGTGCCATCAGTCCCCTAGCGGGGGGGGGTACCGGGGAGCTGTTTTTT; CDR3aa: CAISPLAGGGTGELFF
j_gene: TRBJ2-1; v_gene: TRBV5-4; abundance: few; d_gene: TRBD2; CDR3nt: TGTGCCAGCAGCTCCGGGACTAGCGGGGGGGCCGCTGAGCAGTTCTTC; CDR3aa: CASSSGTSGGAAEQFF
j_gene: TRBJ1-3; v_gene: TRBV10-3; abundance: .; d_gene: .; CDR3nt: TGTGCCATCAGTGAGTCGACAACGATGCAAAACACCATATATTTT; CDR3aa: CAISESTTMQNTIYF
j_gene: TRBJ1-1; v_gene: TRBV7-2; abundance: .; d_gene: .; CDR3nt: TGTGCCAGCAGCTTAGTAGACCGGTCGGGGGCTGAAGCTTTCTTT; CDR3aa: CASSLVDRSGAEAFF
j_gene: TRBJ1-1; v_gene: TRBV10-3; abundance: .; d_gene: .; CDR3nt: TGTGCCATCAGTGAGGATACAGGGTCTGAAGCTTTCTTT; CDR3aa: CAISEDTGSEAFF
j_gene: TRBJ1-2; v_gene: TRBV5-4; abundance: .; d_gene: .; CDR3nt: TGTGCCAGCAGCTTGTGGCAGGTCCAGGTCAGTGGCTACACCTTC; CDR3aa: CASSLWQVQVSGYTF
j_gene: TRBJ1-1; v_gene: TRBV3-1/TRBV3-2; abundance: .; d_gene: .; CDR3nt: TGCGCCAGCAGCAGGACAGAAAACACTGAAGCTTTCTTT; CDR3aa: CASSRTENTEAFF
j_gene: TRBJ2-3; v_gene: TRBV11-2; abundance: once; d_gene: .; CDR3nt: TGTGCCAGCAGCTTTGGGGGAAGGAGGGCAGATACGCAGTATTTT; CDR3aa: CASSFGGRRADTQYF
j_gene: TRBJ2-5; v_gene: TRBV10-3; abundance: .; d_gene: TRBD2; CDR3nt: TGTGCCATCAGTGAGGGGACTAGCGAAGAGACCCAGTACTTC; CDR3aa: CAISEGTSEETQYF
j_gene: TRBJ1-3; v_gene: TRBV18; abundance: .; d_gene: .; CDR3nt: TGTGCCAGCTCCCCCAGGACAGACTCTGGAAACACCATATATTTT; CDR3aa: CASSPRTDSGNTIYF
j_gene: TRBJ1-2; v_gene: TRBV19; abundance: .; d_gene: .; CDR3nt: TGTGCCAGTAACATTCGTGGTTCTGGCTACACCTTC; CDR3aa: CASNIRGSGYTF
j_gene: TRBJ2-5; v_gene: TRBV5-1; abundance: once; d_gene: TRBD1; CDR3nt: TGCGCCAGCAGCTTGGCCGTGGACAGGGAGACCCAGTACTTC; CDR3aa: CASSLAVDRETQYF
j_gene: TRBJ1-2; v_gene: TRBV28; abundance: .; d_gene: .; CDR3nt: TGTGCCAGCAGTTTATTTGGTGGGGCAGGCGAGGAGAAGGGCTATGGCTACACCTTC; CDR3aa: CASSLFGGAGEEKGYGYTF
j_gene: TRBJ1-2; v_gene: TRBV11-2; abundance: .; d_gene: .; CDR3nt: TGTGCCAGCAGCCTGCGGACAGCTTCTAACTATGGCTACACCTTC; CDR3aa: CASSLRTASNYGYTF
j_gene: TRBJ2-2; v_gene: TRBV12-5; abundance: .; d_gene: .; CDR3nt: TGTGCTAGTGGTTTGGCATCCGGGGGGGAGCTGTTTTTT; CDR3aa: CASGLASGGELFF